This is a list of T cell receptor beta chains from one sample in a study of T cells in Graves' hyperthyroidism and ophthalmopathy. MiXCR, run by TCRdb on the multiplex PCR reads, gives a single entry per CDR3 protein. The table lists some 560,000 distinct CDR3 sequences, about 15% of them singletons. Material: blood. The receptors were gathered from a woman between 40 and 55 years old with Graves' hyperthyroidism. The CDR3 runs from the conserved cysteine through the conserved F or W. Each record gives: V gene, J gene, D gene, clone size, CDR3 protein, CDR3 DNA. A D gene is named only where the DNA matches it firmly. Rows give clone size only sometimes, using once, few, many, or a class for an expanded clone.

v_call: TRBV6-2/TRBV6-3; j_call: TRBJ2-1; d_call: .; clone_size: few; cdr3_aa: CASSYRISQEAIEQFF; cdr3_nt: TGTGCCAGCAGTTACCGAATAAGTCAGGAGGCGATTGAGCAGTTCTTC
v_call: TRBV2; j_call: TRBJ1-3; d_call: .; clone_size: .; cdr3_aa: CASSEGFSSGNTIYF; cdr3_nt: TGTGCCAGCAGTGAAGGCTTTTCCTCTGGAAACACCATATATTTT
v_call: TRBV15; j_call: TRBJ2-1; d_call: TRBD2; clone_size: many; cdr3_aa: CATSRVSSGTYNEQFF; cdr3_nt: TGTGCCACCAGCAGAGTTTCTAGCGGGACCTACAATGAGCAGTTCTTC
v_call: TRBV6-1; j_call: TRBJ2-1; d_call: .; clone_size: .; cdr3_aa: CASSEVANEQFF; cdr3_nt: TGTGCCAGCAGTGAAGTGGCGAATGAGCAGTTCTTC
v_call: TRBV5-5; j_call: TRBJ1-3; d_call: .; clone_size: few; cdr3_aa: CASSFEEPGNTIYF; cdr3_nt: TGTGCCAGCAGCTTTGAGGAACCTGGAAACACCATATATTTT
v_call: TRBV24-1; j_call: TRBJ2-3; d_call: TRBD1; clone_size: .; cdr3_aa: CATSDLRDRVDTQYF; cdr3_nt: TGTGCCACCAGTGATCTCCGGGACAGGGTAGATACGCAGTATTTT
v_call: TRBV18; j_call: TRBJ1-6; d_call: .; clone_size: .; cdr3_aa: CASSPAEVRGIKNSPLHF; cdr3_nt: TGTGCCAGCTCACCGGCGGAAGTAAGAGGGATAAAGAATTCACCCCTCCACTTT
v_call: TRBV20-1; j_call: TRBJ2-5; d_call: .; clone_size: many; cdr3_aa: CSATNSGEETQYF; cdr3_nt: TGCAGTGCTACTAATAGCGGAGAAGAGACCCAGTACTTC
v_call: TRBV6-1; j_call: TRBJ1-1; d_call: .; clone_size: many; cdr3_aa: CASSELGLNTEAFF; cdr3_nt: TGTGCCAGCAGTGAATTAGGATTGAACACTGAAGCTTTCTTT
v_call: TRBV20-1; j_call: TRBJ1-2; d_call: .; clone_size: few; cdr3_aa: CSASGTPETGYTF; cdr3_nt: TGCAGTGCTAGCGGAACTCCAGAAACTGGCTACACCTTC
v_call: TRBV6-1; j_call: TRBJ1-1; d_call: .; clone_size: .; cdr3_aa: CATLARGMDTEAFF; cdr3_nt: TGTGCCACGCTAGCCCGAGGGATGGACACTGAAGCTTTCTTT
v_call: TRBV25-1; j_call: TRBJ1-5; d_call: TRBD1; clone_size: .; cdr3_aa: CASKGQGNGQPQHF; cdr3_nt: TGTGCCAGCAAGGGACAGGGGAACGGCCAGCCCCAGCATTTT
v_call: TRBV5-1; j_call: TRBJ2-1; d_call: TRBD2; clone_size: many; cdr3_aa: CASTEGSGLNEQFF; cdr3_nt: TGCGCCAGCACGGAGGGTAGCGGGCTCAATGAGCAGTTCTTC
v_call: TRBV5-1; j_call: TRBJ2-7; d_call: TRBD2; clone_size: many; cdr3_aa: CASSLGAGTYEQYF; cdr3_nt: TGCGCCAGCAGCTTAGGAGCGGGAACCTACGAGCAGTACTTC
v_call: TRBV30; j_call: TRBJ2-4; d_call: TRBD2; clone_size: .; cdr3_aa: CAWSWTSGTGLAKNIQYF; cdr3_nt: TGTGCCTGGAGTTGGACTAGCGGGACCGGTTTAGCCAAAAACATTCAGTACTTC
v_call: TRBV9; j_call: TRBJ1-3; d_call: TRBD1; clone_size: few; cdr3_aa: CASSSGQGNTIYF; cdr3_nt: TGTGCCAGCAGCTCGGGACAGGGAAACACCATATATTTT
v_call: TRBV4-2; j_call: TRBJ2-3; d_call: .; clone_size: many; cdr3_aa: CASSQDLTGGSDTQYF; cdr3_nt: TGTGCCAGCAGCCAAGATTTAACTGGCGGATCAGATACGCAGTATTTT
v_call: TRBV19; j_call: TRBJ2-2; d_call: .; clone_size: .; cdr3_aa: CAILQLNTGELFF; cdr3_nt: TGTGCCATCCTTCAGCTTAACACCGGGGAGCTGTTTTTT
v_call: TRBV20-1; j_call: TRBJ2-3; d_call: TRBD2; clone_size: many; cdr3_aa: CSAAGGTDTQYF; cdr3_nt: TGCAGTGCCGCGGGAGGCACAGATACGCAGTATTTT
v_call: TRBV2; j_call: TRBJ2-7; d_call: .; clone_size: many; cdr3_aa: CASRPDGVASYEQYF; cdr3_nt: TGTGCCAGCAGGCCAGATGGGGTCGCGTCCTACGAGCAGTACTTC
v_call: TRBV7-2; j_call: TRBJ2-2; d_call: TRBD2; clone_size: many; cdr3_aa: CASSLRLAGESGELFF; cdr3_nt: TGTGCCAGCAGCTTAAGACTAGCGGGAGAGTCCGGGGAGCTGTTTTTT
v_call: TRBV11-2; j_call: TRBJ2-1; d_call: TRBD2; clone_size: .; cdr3_aa: CASSDPGLAGGQFF; cdr3_nt: TGTGCCAGCAGCGACCCGGGACTAGCGGGAGGGCAGTTCTTC
v_call: TRBV6-1; j_call: TRBJ2-7; d_call: TRBD1; clone_size: many; cdr3_aa: CASSPSLGQRPYEQYF; cdr3_nt: TGTGCCAGCAGTCCCTCCTTGGGACAGAGACCCTATGAGCAGTACTTC
v_call: TRBV7-8; j_call: TRBJ2-7; d_call: .; clone_size: few; cdr3_aa: CASSPPINLYEQYF; cdr3_nt: TGTGCCAGCAGCCCCCCGATCAATCTCTACGAGCAGTACTTC
v_call: TRBV28; j_call: TRBJ2-1; d_call: .; clone_size: .; cdr3_aa: CASSEAKPQRQTSYNEQLF; cdr3_nt: TGTGCCAGCAGTGAAGCCAAACCGCAGCGCCAGACCTCCTACAATGAGCAGCTCTTC
v_call: TRBV7-2; j_call: TRBJ2-7; d_call: .; clone_size: .; cdr3_aa: CASSWTIRDEQYF; cdr3_nt: TGTGCCAGCAGCTGGACTATTCGGGACGAGCAGTACTTC
v_call: TRBV6-1; j_call: TRBJ2-3; d_call: .; clone_size: .; cdr3_aa: CASSEAPTTTDTQYF; cdr3_nt: TGTGCCAGCAGTGAAGCACCTACAACGACAGATACGCAGTATTTT
v_call: TRBV6-1; j_call: TRBJ1-1; d_call: .; clone_size: many; cdr3_aa: CASTDLGTPIMNTEAFF; cdr3_nt: TGTGCCAGCACCGACCTCGGGACACCTATCATGAACACTGAAGCTTTCTTT
v_call: TRBV6-1; j_call: TRBJ1-2; d_call: .; clone_size: .; cdr3_aa: CASSPPDTNYGYTF; cdr3_nt: TGTGCCAGCAGCCCACCGGACACTAACTATGGCTACACCTTC
v_call: TRBV5-8; j_call: TRBJ2-5; d_call: .; clone_size: many; cdr3_aa: CASRTGTSPTETQYF; cdr3_nt: TGTGCCAGCAGAACCGGGACATCACCAACGGAGACCCAGTACTTC
v_call: TRBV19; j_call: TRBJ1-6; d_call: .; clone_size: .; cdr3_aa: CASSPGLVNSPLHF; cdr3_nt: TGTGCCAGTAGCCCAGGGCTCGTTAATTCACCCCTCCACTTT
v_call: TRBV5-1; j_call: TRBJ2-7; d_call: .; clone_size: many; cdr3_aa: CASSLAVQSYEQYF; cdr3_nt: TGCGCCAGCAGCTTGGCCGTGCAATCCTACGAGCAGTACTTC
v_call: TRBV28; j_call: TRBJ2-7; d_call: TRBD2; clone_size: .; cdr3_aa: CASSLPGGGAYEQYF; cdr3_nt: TGTGCCAGCAGTCTCCCCGGGGGGGGCGCCTACGAGCAGTACTTC
v_call: TRBV20-1; j_call: TRBJ1-2; d_call: .; clone_size: .; cdr3_aa: CSAPGHDLGYTF; cdr3_nt: TGCAGTGCTCCGGGACACGACCTTGGCTACACCTTC
v_call: TRBV27; j_call: TRBJ2-6; d_call: .; clone_size: .; cdr3_aa: CASRPGTYGANVLTF; cdr3_nt: TGTGCCAGCAGGCCAGGGACTTATGGGGCCAACGTCCTGACTTTC
v_call: TRBV2; j_call: TRBJ2-2; d_call: TRBD1; clone_size: many; cdr3_aa: CARGGQANTGELFF; cdr3_nt: TGTGCCAGAGGGGGACAGGCGAACACCGGGGAGCTGTTTTTT
v_call: TRBV3-1; j_call: TRBJ2-7; d_call: .; clone_size: few; cdr3_aa: CASSQGVPSVTYEQYF; cdr3_nt: TGTGCCAGCAGCCAAGGGGTACCTAGCGTAACCTACGAGCAGTACTTC
v_call: TRBV9; j_call: TRBJ1-4; d_call: .; clone_size: .; cdr3_aa: CASSGQESEKLFF; cdr3_nt: TGTGCCAGCAGCGGACAGGAAAGTGAAAAACTGTTTTTT
v_call: TRBV4-1; j_call: TRBJ2-1; d_call: TRBD2; clone_size: .; cdr3_aa: CASSQVISGRFSHNEQFF; cdr3_nt: TGCGCCAGCAGCCAAGTGATTAGCGGGAGATTTAGCCACAATGAGCAGTTCTTC
v_call: TRBV29-1; j_call: TRBJ2-7; d_call: TRBD1; clone_size: many; cdr3_aa: CSVADRGPSYEQYF; cdr3_nt: TGCAGCGTGGCGGACAGGGGACCTTCCTACGAGCAGTACTTC
v_call: TRBV20-1; j_call: TRBJ2-3; d_call: TRBD2; clone_size: .; cdr3_aa: CSALQRDNTDTQYF; cdr3_nt: TGCAGTGCACTCCAGCGGGATAACACAGATACGCAGTATTTT
v_call: TRBV5-6; j_call: TRBJ1-2; d_call: .; clone_size: many; cdr3_aa: CASSLDGTAYGYTF; cdr3_nt: TGTGCCAGCAGCTTGGATGGGACCGCATATGGCTACACCTTC
v_call: TRBV13; j_call: TRBJ1-5; d_call: .; clone_size: few; cdr3_aa: CASSLGRANNQPQHF; cdr3_nt: TGTGCCAGCAGCTTAGGCAGGGCGAACAATCAGCCCCAGCATTTT
v_call: TRBV9; j_call: TRBJ2-7; d_call: .; clone_size: few; cdr3_aa: CASSVDREPTYEQYF; cdr3_nt: TGTGCCAGCAGCGTAGACAGGGAACCTACCTACGAGCAGTACTTC